This TCR beta chain was profiled in a study of blood T cell repertoires in COVID-19. TCRdb's copy holds only in-frame clones and misses some; the assay was immunoSEQ multiplex PCR. The sample lists some 190,000 clones; 70% to 90% were seen once. This clone showed up just a few times. Germline loops: CDR1 DFQATT, CDR2 SNEGSKA (reference sequence). With 3 bases removed from V and 4 bases from J, the gap between germline ends came to 13 bases. The CDR3 spans 14 residues. The sequence was collected from a woman older than 75 with acute or convalescent COVID-19. The sample was peripheral blood. This sequence joins TRBV20-1 and TRBJ1-5, with a tentative D call TRBD1 (6 bases). The CDR3 protein is CSASTRTENQPQHF. The CDR3 coding sequence is TGCAGTGCTAGTACGCGGACAGAGAATCAGCCCCAGCATTTT.